Listed below are T cell receptor beta chains from one sample, sequenced in a study of T cells in Graves' hyperthyroidism and ophthalmopathy. TCRdb used MiXCR to reprocess the multiplex PCR reads, holding one entry per CDR3 protein. Among under 250,000 distinct CDR3 sequences listed, 24% were seen once. Material for sequencing was blood. The receptors originated from a woman aged 40 to 50 with Graves' ophthalmopathy. The CDR3 runs from the conserved cysteine through the conserved F or W. The D gene is left open where the match is weak. Part of the rows lack a size; the others show once, few, many or a class for expanded clones.

V gene: TRBV20-1
clone size: many
J gene: TRBJ2-7
D gene: -
CDR3 DNA: TGCAGTGCCGAGAGCGGAGAGTACGAGCAGTACTTC
CDR3 protein: CSAESGEYEQYF

V gene: TRBV28
clone size: many
J gene: TRBJ2-7
D gene: -
CDR3 DNA: TGTGCCAGCAGTTCTGCTGTGGGGGTTTCCTACGAGCAGTACTTC
CDR3 protein: CASSSAVGVSYEQYF

V gene: TRBV12-3/TRBV12-4
clone size: many
J gene: TRBJ2-7
D gene: TRBD1
CDR3 DNA: TGTGCCAGCAGTTTCGGGACAGGACTCGAGCAGTACTTC
CDR3 protein: CASSFGTGLEQYF

V gene: TRBV10-3
clone size: many
J gene: TRBJ2-7
D gene: TRBD2
CDR3 DNA: TGTGCCATCAGTGAGGTTAGCGGGAGCTACGAGCAGTACTTC
CDR3 protein: CAISEVSGSYEQYF

V gene: TRBV7-2
clone size: -
J gene: TRBJ2-5
D gene: TRBD2
CDR3 DNA: TGTGCCAGCAGCAACCGAGCGGGAGCGGAGACCCAGTACTTC
CDR3 protein: CASSNRAGAETQYF

V gene: TRBV12-3/TRBV12-4
clone size: many
J gene: TRBJ1-1
D gene: TRBD1
CDR3 DNA: TGTGCCAGCAGTCTACAGGGGACGCCAGCGTTCTTT
CDR3 protein: CASSLQGTPAFF

V gene: TRBV27
clone size: many
J gene: TRBJ2-7
D gene: TRBD2
CDR3 DNA: TGTGCCAGCAGTCCACTAGCGGGTAGCTACGGGCAGTACTTC
CDR3 protein: CASSPLAGSYGQYF

V gene: TRBV6-2/TRBV6-3
clone size: -
J gene: TRBJ2-5
D gene: TRBD1
CDR3 DNA: TGTGCCAGCAGTTTAGGGACAGGGGGACGTGGGGGGACCCAGTACTTC
CDR3 protein: CASSLGTGGRGGTQYF

V gene: TRBV6-6
clone size: many
J gene: TRBJ2-7
D gene: -
CDR3 DNA: TGTGCCAGCAGTTCAGGCTCCACCTACGAGCAGTACTTC
CDR3 protein: CASSSGSTYEQYF

V gene: TRBV7-2
clone size: -
J gene: TRBJ2-2
D gene: -
CDR3 DNA: TGTGCCAGCAGCTTAAGCGGCAGGGTGGTTGCCGGGGAGCTGTTTTTT
CDR3 protein: CASSLSGRVVAGELFF

V gene: TRBV7-2
clone size: many
J gene: TRBJ2-7
D gene: -
CDR3 DNA: TGTGCCAGCAGCCCGGAGGCTGGAGTTAGGAACGAGCAGTACTTC
CDR3 protein: CASSPEAGVRNEQYF

V gene: TRBV30
clone size: few
J gene: TRBJ2-1
D gene: TRBD2
CDR3 DNA: TGTGCCTGGAGCCGGGAAGTTAGCGGGAGGGCCCGTAATGAGCAGTTCTTC
CDR3 protein: CAWSREVSGRARNEQFF

V gene: TRBV27
clone size: many
J gene: TRBJ1-2
D gene: -
CDR3 DNA: TGTGCCAGCAGTCCCCGGGGGGGATTAGAAGGCTACACCTTC
CDR3 protein: CASSPRGGLEGYTF

V gene: TRBV6-5
clone size: many
J gene: TRBJ1-6
D gene: -
CDR3 DNA: TGTGCCAGCAGTCCGACAGATTATAATTCACCCCTCCACTTT
CDR3 protein: CASSPTDYNSPLHF

V gene: TRBV4-2
clone size: many
J gene: TRBJ1-2
D gene: -
CDR3 DNA: TGTGCCAGCAGCCAAGCGGTCAACAGCAACAGCTACACCTTC
CDR3 protein: CASSQAVNSNSYTF

V gene: TRBV24-1
clone size: -
J gene: TRBJ2-2
D gene: TRBD1
CDR3 DNA: TGTGCCACCAGTGAGACAGGGGGGACCGGGGAGCTGTTTTTT
CDR3 protein: CATSETGGTGELFF

V gene: TRBV27
clone size: few
J gene: TRBJ2-5
D gene: -
CDR3 DNA: TGTGCCAGCCAGGCGTGGGACCAAGAGACCCAGTACTTC
CDR3 protein: CASQAWDQETQYF

V gene: TRBV12-3/TRBV12-4
clone size: many
J gene: TRBJ2-7
D gene: -
CDR3 DNA: TGTGCCAGCACCCAGGGCCACTCCTACGAGCAGTACTTC
CDR3 protein: CASTQGHSYEQYF

V gene: TRBV28
clone size: many
J gene: TRBJ2-4
D gene: TRBD2
CDR3 DNA: TGTGCCAGCAGTCCCCGAGCTAGCGGGAGATTCGAGTACTTC
CDR3 protein: CASSPRASGRFEYF

V gene: TRBV6-5
clone size: many
J gene: TRBJ2-7
D gene: -
CDR3 DNA: TGTGCCAGCACCGGGACTTCTTACGAGCAGTACTTC
CDR3 protein: CASTGTSYEQYF

V gene: TRBV12-3/TRBV12-4
clone size: many
J gene: TRBJ2-5
D gene: -
CDR3 DNA: TGTGCCAGCAGCGAGAGCCTAGTGACTTACGAGACCCAGTACTTC
CDR3 protein: CASSESLVTYETQYF

V gene: TRBV6-1
clone size: many
J gene: TRBJ2-7
D gene: -
CDR3 DNA: TGTGCCAGCAGTGAGATGCGGGGCGCCACCTACGAGCAGTACTTC
CDR3 protein: CASSEMRGATYEQYF

V gene: TRBV4-1
clone size: many
J gene: TRBJ2-7
D gene: TRBD2
CDR3 DNA: TGCGCCAGCAGCCCCGGGACTAGCGGGATGCGGGAGCAGTACTTC
CDR3 protein: CASSPGTSGMREQYF

V gene: TRBV12-3/TRBV12-4
clone size: many
J gene: TRBJ1-1
D gene: -
CDR3 DNA: TGTGCCAGCAGTTTAGGGATAGAGACTGAAGCTTTCTTT
CDR3 protein: CASSLGIETEAFF

V gene: TRBV7-9
clone size: -
J gene: TRBJ1-2
D gene: TRBD1
CDR3 DNA: TGTGCCAGCAGCTTCGGGACAGGGGCTGGCTACACCTTC
CDR3 protein: CASSFGTGAGYTF

V gene: TRBV28
clone size: -
J gene: TRBJ1-5
D gene: -
CDR3 DNA: TGTGCCAGCAGGCCGATTACAGGGTTTCAGCCCCAGCATTTT
CDR3 protein: CASRPITGFQPQHF

V gene: TRBV15
clone size: -
J gene: TRBJ1-1
D gene: -
CDR3 DNA: TGTGCCACCAGCAGAGATCAAATACAGCCCGGGAGCTTCTTT
CDR3 protein: CATSRDQIQPGSFF

V gene: TRBV2
clone size: many
J gene: TRBJ2-7
D gene: TRBD1
CDR3 DNA: TGTGCCAGCAGGCGGGACAGGACCTACGAGCAGTACTTC
CDR3 protein: CASRRDRTYEQYF

V gene: TRBV6-5
clone size: many
J gene: TRBJ1-1
D gene: -
CDR3 DNA: TGTGCCAGCAGCCCCGTTTCGGGCACTGAAGCTTTCTTT
CDR3 protein: CASSPVSGTEAFF

V gene: TRBV12-3/TRBV12-4
clone size: -
J gene: TRBJ2-5
D gene: -
CDR3 DNA: TGTGCCAGCAGTCCCGGACCCGCCCGGAGCCAGTACTTC
CDR3 protein: CASSPGPARSQYF

V gene: TRBV9
clone size: many
J gene: TRBJ2-5
D gene: TRBD1
CDR3 DNA: TGTGCCAGCAGCGTAGGGACAGGGAACCCGGGCGAGACCCAGTACTTC
CDR3 protein: CASSVGTGNPGETQYF

V gene: TRBV12-3/TRBV12-4
clone size: -
J gene: TRBJ2-5
D gene: TRBD1
CDR3 DNA: TGTGCCAGCAGTTTGGGCACAGGGGGTAGGGAGACCCAGTACTTC
CDR3 protein: CASSLGTGGRETQYF

V gene: TRBV3-1
clone size: many
J gene: TRBJ2-7
D gene: -
CDR3 DNA: TGTGCCAGCAGCCAAGATGGTGGGAGCGCTGGCTACGAGCAGTACTTC
CDR3 protein: CASSQDGGSAGYEQYF

V gene: TRBV11-2
clone size: many
J gene: TRBJ2-2
D gene: TRBD2
CDR3 DNA: TGTGCCAGCAGCTCAACATCAGCGGGAGGGCCGGGCACCGGGGAGCTGTTTTTT
CDR3 protein: CASSSTSAGGPGTGELFF

V gene: TRBV4-2
clone size: many
J gene: TRBJ1-3
D gene: -
CDR3 DNA: TGTGCCAGCAGCCAAGATGAAAGATACGGAAACACCATATATTTT
CDR3 protein: CASSQDERYGNTIYF

V gene: TRBV2
clone size: many
J gene: TRBJ2-3
D gene: -
CDR3 DNA: TGTGCCAGCAATATCCGGGGGCGAAGCACAGATACGCAGTATTTT
CDR3 protein: CASNIRGRSTDTQYF

V gene: TRBV9
clone size: many
J gene: TRBJ2-2
D gene: TRBD2
CDR3 DNA: TGTGCCAGCAGCGTATATCCGGGAAGTGGACTAGACACCGGGGAGCTGTTTTTT
CDR3 protein: CASSVYPGSGLDTGELFF

V gene: TRBV7-2
clone size: -
J gene: TRBJ2-5
D gene: -
CDR3 DNA: TGTGCCAGCAGCTTAGTACCTGGGGGCGGCCAAGAGACCCAGTACTTC
CDR3 protein: CASSLVPGGGQETQYF

V gene: TRBV6-5
clone size: many
J gene: TRBJ2-7
D gene: -
CDR3 DNA: TGTGCCAGCAGTTCCAGGGTGGGGGCCCATTGGAACGAGCAGTACTTC
CDR3 protein: CASSSRVGAHWNEQYF

V gene: TRBV24-1
clone size: -
J gene: TRBJ1-1
D gene: -
CDR3 DNA: TGTGCCACCAGTAGAGGTCCCTCAAAGACTGAAGCTTTCTTT
CDR3 protein: CATSRGPSKTEAFF

V gene: TRBV7-2
clone size: -
J gene: TRBJ2-7
D gene: -
CDR3 DNA: TGTGCCAGCAGCTTAAAGGTGGCAGTTGGCGAGCAGTACTTC
CDR3 protein: CASSLKVAVGEQYF

V gene: TRBV28
clone size: -
J gene: TRBJ2-7
D gene: TRBD1
CDR3 DNA: TGTGCCAGTAGTATGAGCGGGACAGGGGCCTCCACCTCCTACGAGCAGTACTTC
CDR3 protein: CASSMSGTGASTSYEQYF

V gene: TRBV5-6
clone size: -
J gene: TRBJ1-2
D gene: -
CDR3 DNA: TGTGCCAGCAGCGGACTGACAGGAGTCTGCTACACCTTC
CDR3 protein: CASSGLTGVCYTF

V gene: TRBV28
clone size: many
J gene: TRBJ2-7
D gene: TRBD1
CDR3 DNA: TGTGCCAGCATTCCAACCGGGACAGGGTCCTACGAGCAGTACTTC
CDR3 protein: CASIPTGTGSYEQYF

V gene: TRBV12-3/TRBV12-4
clone size: once
J gene: TRBJ2-7
D gene: TRBD2
CDR3 DNA: TGTGCCAGCAGTTCCCTCCGACTAGCGGGTTCCTACGAGCAGTACTTC
CDR3 protein: CASSSLRLAGSYEQYF

V gene: TRBV7-8
clone size: few
J gene: TRBJ2-2
D gene: TRBD1
CDR3 DNA: TGTGCCAGCAGCTTAACAGGGGGGACGAACACCGGGGAGCTGTTTTTT
CDR3 protein: CASSLTGGTNTGELFF

V gene: TRBV5-1
clone size: many
J gene: TRBJ1-5
D gene: TRBD1
CDR3 DNA: TGCGCCAGCAGCCAAGGACAGGGGAGTCAGCCCCAGCATTTT
CDR3 protein: CASSQGQGSQPQHF

V gene: TRBV2
clone size: once
J gene: TRBJ1-1
D gene: -
CDR3 DNA: TGTGCCAGCAGTGAAGCCGACGCCGTCCGGGACACTGAAGCTTTCTTT
CDR3 protein: CASSEADAVRDTEAFF